The entry below gives a single TCR beta chain sequence along with its context. Libraries were prepared by immunoSEQ multiplex PCR; TCRdb keeps only in-frame clonotypes and omits some of them. The sample lists tens of thousands of clones, roughly nine tenths occurring once. This sample is part of a study of control samples from healthy donors and cancer patients. The CDR3 runs to 16 residues. J gave up 0 bases and V 1 base, and 1 base lay outside the gene matches. Per germline, CDR1 MNHNS and CDR2 SASEGT. The V and J genes are TRBV6-1 and TRBJ2-3, with 10 bases aligning to TRBD2. Input material: PBMCs. The source is a woman aged 45-65 years with colorectal cancer. CDR3 residues: CASSEGSGGSTDTQYF. CDR3 DNA sequence: TGTGCCAGCAGTGAAGGTAGCGGGGGGAGCACAGATACGCAGTATTTT.